This T cell receptor (beta chain) was recovered during a study of shared clonotypes between healthy human individuals. Findings and caveats of the study: Clonotypes shared by all four sorted-subset donors had higher generation probabilities than non-shared clonotypes.

This CDR3 has 15 amino acids. V shed 4 bases and J 8 bases; nucleotides not matched to a gene: 12. CDR1 and CDR2 (germline): SGDLS, YYNGEE. Points on this clone: Its matching antigen is unknown.

Naive CD8 cells, CD45RO-negative and positively selected for CCR7, excluded terminally differentiated effector memory CD45RA+ cells. The method was immunoSEQ multiplex PCR; TCRdb's version includes in-frame clones alone and lacks a portion of them. The table has about 2 million clones, around 96% seen once; the top ten hold approximately 1.2%. The clonotype comes from a man younger than 35 in good health. Input material: naive CD8+ T cells sorted from blood. The rearrangement joins TRBV9 to TRBJ2-1; 7 bases match TRBD2. CDR3 residues: CASSYGTTAVDEQFF. The CDR3 DNA reads as TGTGCCAGCAGCTACGGGACTACCGCCGTCGATGAGCAGTTCTTC.